The present entry profiles one T cell receptor beta chain with its context. The CDR3 length is 14 residues. Germline V gene data show CDR1 as GTSNPN and CDR2 as SVGIG (reference sequence). Deletions cut 0 bases from V and 5 bases from J, with 12 bases between. This sample stems from a study of T cell changes during pregnancy in multiple sclerosis. Using immunoSEQ multiplex PCR, the repertoire was profiled, and TCRdb retains in-frame clones only, with some absent. The sample carries tens of thousands of clones, around 92% recorded once. Sequenced here: peripheral blood, sampled in the third trimester of pregnancy. The origin of this receptor is a female donor in good health, enrolled as a control in a pregnancy study. The chain combines TRBV30 with TRBJ2-3; tentatively, D is TRBD2 (5 bases). The chain's CDR3 is CAWSVRGSGDTQYF. The DNA for the CDR3 is TGTGCCTGGAGTGTACGAGGGAGTGGAGATACGCAGTATTTT.